This entry lists 16 T cell receptor beta chains sequenced from one sample in a study of blood T cell repertoires in COVID-19. Clones were read by immunoSEQ multiplex PCR, and TCRdb kept only the in-frame ones, dropping some. Of about 59,000 clones in the sample, 79% were seen once. The specimen sequenced was peripheral blood. Source of these receptors: a man in his sixties with acute or convalescent COVID-19.

The CDR3 coding sequence is TGCAGTGCTAGTGGACAGGGACGGGCGAACACTGAAGCTTTCTTT. Protein sequence: CSASGQGRANTEAFF. The chain uses TRBV20-1 and TRBJ1-1; 8 bases match TRBD1. V gave up 3 bases and J gave up 1 base; unmatched junction bases: 7. CDR3 length: 15 residues. The germline gives CDR1 DFQATT, CDR2 SNEGSKA (reference sequence).

This chain links TRBV10-3 with TRBJ1-1; 7 bases fit TRBD1. The CDR3 extends over 14 amino acids. J was trimmed by 6 bases and V by 10 bases; bases with no gene match: 14. CDR1 ENHRY and CDR2 SYGVKD come from the germline V gene. This CDR3 is CATGGDSEAAEAFF. Written as DNA, the CDR3 is TGTGCCACCGGAGGGGACAGCGAGGCGGCTGAAGCTTTCTTT.

The rearrangement joins TRBV28 to TRBJ1-2; D unresolved. Germline assignment: CDR1 MDHEN and CDR2 SYDVKM. The V end lost 8 bases, the J end lost 2 bases, and 18 bases lay between the germline ends. The CDR3 spans 15 residues. CDR3: CASLSFPSENYGYTF. Here the CDR3 DNA reads TGTGCCAGCCTTTCCTTCCCCTCAGAAAACTATGGCTACACCTTC.

For the CDR3, the DNA is TGTGCCAGCAACCCCCGAGGAGCTCTAACCACTGAAGCTTTCTTT. Translating it yields CASNPRGALTTEAFF. The chain employs TRBV5-8 and TRBJ1-1; D remains unclear. V lost 6 bases to trimming and J lost 4 bases, with 19 bases between them. This CDR3 spans 15 amino acids. The germline gives CDR1 SGHTS, CDR2 YDEGEE.

The chain combines TRBV6-5 with TRBJ1-2; 7 nucleotides agree with TRBD1. Germline CDR1 is MNHEY and CDR2 is SVGAGI. V shed 10 bases and J 4 bases; nucleotides not matched to a gene: 3. The CDR3 totals 11 residues. The CDR3 DNA is TGTGCCACCCACAGGGGCTATGGCTACACCTTC. It codes for CATHRGYGYTF.

Written as DNA, the CDR3 is TGTGCCAGCAGCCCCTCGGGGACCTACAATGAGCAGTTCTTC. It is translated as CASSPSGTYNEQFF. This chain links TRBV7-8 with TRBJ2-1, with D perhaps TRBD2 (5 bases). The V gene lost 5 bases and the J gene lost 2 bases, with 10 bases spanning the gap. This CDR3 has 14 residues. The germline V gene has CDR1 SGHVS and CDR2 FQNEAQ. Based on the CDR3 plus reference TRBV7-8 and TRBJ2-1, the full variable domain is GAGVSQSPRYKVAKRGQDVALRCDPISGHVSLFWYQQALGQGPEFLTYFQNEAQLDKSGLPSDRFFAERPEGSVSTLKIQRTQQEDSAVYLCASSPSGTYNEQFFGPGTRLTVL.

The chain recombines TRBV5-5 with TRBJ2-2, with 7 bases fitting TRBD1. The junction had 11 bases not matched to a gene; V was cut back by 4 bases and J by 5 bases. The CDR3 consists of 16 residues. CDR1 and CDR2 (germline): SGHKS, YYEKEE (reference sequence). DNA of the CDR3: TGTGCCAGCAGCCTTAGACAGGGTAGATGGACCGGGGAGCTGTTTTTT. Protein product: CASSLRQGRWTGELFF.

The rearrangement links TRBV28 to TRBJ2-7, with D maybe TRBD1 (7 bases). Looked up from germline, CDR1 is MDHEN and CDR2 is SYDVKM. CDR3 length: 15 amino acids. The germline V and J ends were trimmed by 1 base and 4 bases, with 14 bases remaining between them. CDR3 residues: CASSLSQGEVYEQYF. CDR3 sequence (DNA): TGTGCCAGCAGTTTATCCCAGGGGGAGGTTTACGAGCAGTACTTC.

As for this clone: The same CDR3 can be traced to other DNA sequences in this sample. The chain joins TRBV28 to TRBJ2-5; 8 bases are a match to TRBD1. After removal of 2 bases from V and 0 bases from J, the junction contained 5 bases not matched to a gene. Germline loops: CDR1 MDHEN, CDR2 SYDVKM. The CDR3 sequence is 16 residues long. The CDR3 DNA follows: TGTGCCAGCAGTTTAAGTACAGGGGGGTACCAAGAGACCCAGTACTTC. Translating it yields CASSLSTGGYQETQYF.

The rearrangement uses TRBV5-6 and TRBJ2-1; no reliable D call. The CDR3 runs 13 residues. Germline values: CDR1 SGHDT, CDR2 YYEEEE. Trimming removed 4 bases at V and 4 bases at J, with 9 bases between. CDR3 sequence: CASSPTTYNEQFF. CDR3 in DNA: TGTGCCAGCAGCCCGACGACTTACAATGAGCAGTTCTTC. Complete variable domain (other parts from reference TRBV5-6 and TRBJ2-1): DAGVTQSPTHLIKTRGQQVTLRCSPKSGHDTVSWYQQALGQGPQFIFQYYEEEERQRGNFPDRFSGHQFPNYSSELNVNALLLGDSALYLCASSPTTYNEQFFGPGTRLTVL.

The rearrangement links TRBV24-1 to TRBJ2-1, with 7 nucleotides matching TRBD2. CDR1 and CDR2 from the germline V gene are KGHDR and SFDVKD. The CDR3 is made up of 14 amino acids. V lost 5 bases, J lost 3 bases, and 3 bases stayed unmatched. The CDR3 DNA reads as TGTGCCACCAGTGGGCCGGGAGGCTACAATGAGCAGTTCTTC. Residues: CATSGPGGYNEQFF.

The chain employs TRBV11-1 and TRBJ1-2, with D perhaps matching TRBD1 (5 bases). Trimming took 4 bases from V and 1 from J, leaving 10 bases between them. Germline CDR1 reads SGHAT; CDR2 reads FQDESV (reference sequence). The CDR3 contains 14 residues. The CDR3 nucleotides are TGTGCCAGCAGCTCTGCTCAGGGTAACTATGGCTACACCTTC. Translated, it gives CASSSAQGNYGYTF.

This clone was counted between two and nine times. The chain is built from TRBV2 and TRBJ1-3; maybe TRBD1 (5 bases). There are 14 residues in the CDR3. V was pared by 4 bases and J by 4 bases, with 11 bases between. The germline gives CDR1 SNHLY, CDR2 FYNNEI. CDR3 DNA sequence: TGTGCCAGCAGTGCTGGGACTGCGGGAAACACCATATATTTT. This codes for CASSAGTAGNTIYF.

The rearrangement links TRBV28 to TRBJ1-2; tentatively, D is TRBD1 (6 bases). Deletions cut 5 bases from V and 9 bases from J, with 16 bases between. Per the germline V gene, CDR1 is MDHEN and CDR2 is SYDVKM. This CDR3 comprises 13 residues. The DNA of the CDR3 is TGTGCCAGCAGTAGAACCAGGGGAAGGAGCTACACCTTC. Amino acids: CASSRTRGRSYTF.

The J gene is TRBJ2-7, the V gene TRBV2; 7 bases align to TRBD2. With V trimmed by 10 bases and J by 3 bases, 12 bases remained unmatched. CDR1 is SNHLY and CDR2 is FYNNEI in the germline V gene. This CDR3 comprises 14 residues. The chain's CDR3 is CATRGVQAGYEQYF. CDR3 nucleotide sequence: TGTGCCACTCGGGGGGTCCAAGCGGGCTACGAGCAGTACTTC.

V and J are TRBV4-3 and TRBJ2-1; 9 positions agree with TRBD2. V shed 3 bases, J shed 7 bases, and the junction held 10 bases outside the gene matches. From germline, CDR1 is LGHNA and CDR2 YSLEER. The CDR3 covers 16 residues. CDR3 in DNA: TGCGCCAGCAGCCATTCGGGGACTAGCACACTAAATGAGCAGTTCTTC. It codes for CASSHSGTSTLNEQFF.